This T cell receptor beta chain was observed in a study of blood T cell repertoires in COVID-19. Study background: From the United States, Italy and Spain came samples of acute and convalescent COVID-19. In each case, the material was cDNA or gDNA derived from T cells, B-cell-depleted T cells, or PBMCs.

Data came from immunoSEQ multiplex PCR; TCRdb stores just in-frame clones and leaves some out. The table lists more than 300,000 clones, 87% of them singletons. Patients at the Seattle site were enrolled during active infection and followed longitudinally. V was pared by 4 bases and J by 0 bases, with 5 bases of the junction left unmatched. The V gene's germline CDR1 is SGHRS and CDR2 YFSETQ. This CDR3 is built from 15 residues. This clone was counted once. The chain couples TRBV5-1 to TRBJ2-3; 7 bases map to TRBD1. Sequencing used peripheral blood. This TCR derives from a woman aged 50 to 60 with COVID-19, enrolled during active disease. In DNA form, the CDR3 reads TGCGCCAGCAGCACCGGACAGGTTAGCACAGATACGCAGTATTTT. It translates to CASSTGQVSTDTQYF. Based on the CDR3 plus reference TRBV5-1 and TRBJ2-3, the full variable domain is KAGVTQTPRYLIKTRGQQVTLSCSPISGHRSVSWYQQTPGQGLQFLFEYFSETQRNKGNFPGRFSGRQFSNSRSEMNVSTLELGDSALYLCASSTGQVSTDTQYFGPGTRLTVL.